This passage covers 10 T cell receptor beta chains from one sample sequenced in a study of blood T cell repertoires in COVID-19 (dated by TCRdb to the early 2020s). The library came from the immunoSEQ multiplex PCR assay. In TCRdb, the immuneACCESS table is reduced to in-frame sequences with V and J assigned. These tables do not hold every clone; where another copy was compared, an unresolved V gene accounts for under half, and the others remain unexplained. For this sample the table gives roughly 400,000 clones, of which 89% were detected only once. The ten largest account for about 1.7% of the sample. Source material: PBMCs or T cells enriched from blood (not recorded which). These receptors were obtained from a young woman who had recovered from COVID-19.

This clone was recorded once. This chain links TRBV2 with TRBJ1-1; weak D call: TRBD1 (5 bases). The V end was cut by 2 bases, the J end by 1 base, with 11 bases between. Germline loops: CDR1 SNHLY, CDR2 FYNNEI. This CDR3 contains 15 residues. The CDR3 region has the DNA TGTGCCAGCAGTGAAAGGGGTACGGGGAACACTGAAGCTTTCTTT. Translated: CASSERGTGNTEAFF.

The rearrangement joins TRBV10-1 to TRBJ1-3, with 12 bases that match TRBD1. V gave up 7 bases and J gave up 1 base; unmatched junction bases: 14. Germline V lookup: CDR1 WNHNN, CDR2 SYGVQD (reference sequence). The CDR3 is 19 residues long. Here the CDR3 reads CASKGNRDRGRESGNTIYF. The CDR3, as DNA: TGCGCCAGCAAGGGGAACCGGGACAGGGGGCGAGAATCTGGAAACACCATATATTTT.

The chain joins TRBV27 to TRBJ2-1; 11 bases are a match to TRBD2. The CDR3 is 15 residues long. With V trimmed by 3 bases and J by 5 bases, 3 bases remained unmatched. Germline V gives CDR1 MNHEY, CDR2 SMNVEV (reference sequence). In nucleotides, the CDR3 is TGTGCCAGCAGTTTGTTAGCGGGAGGGGACAATGAGCAGTTCTTC. This gives the protein CASSLLAGGDNEQFF.

This chain joins TRBV5-1 and TRBJ1-3; the D gene is possibly TRBD1 (5 bases). CDR3 length: 17 amino acids. Germline CDR1 and CDR2: SGHRS and YFSETQ. V was pared by 0 bases and J by 0 bases, with 13 bases between. The CDR3 protein is CASSLGSGSHSGNTIYF. In nucleotides, the CDR3 is TGCGCCAGCAGCTTGGGTTCAGGGTCCCACTCTGGAAACACCATATATTTT.

This clone has a single count. V gene TRBV10-3 combines with J gene TRBJ1-6; D might be TRBD1 (5 bases). CDR1 ENHRY and CDR2 SYGVKD come from the germline V gene. The V and J ends lost 0 bases and 9 bases respectively, with 12 bases between them. The CDR3 is made up of 15 amino acids. In DNA, the CDR3 is TGTGCCATCAGTGAGTCCCCGGAGGGGAGTTCACCCCTCCACTTT. Translating it yields CAISESPEGSSPLHF.

The CDR3 sequence: CASSLAQGGTSTDTQYF. In DNA, the CDR3 is TGTGCCAGCAGCTTAGCGCAAGGGGGCACTAGCACAGATACGCAGTATTTT. The chain links TRBV7-9 to TRBJ2-3; 7 nucleotides align to TRBD1. The CDR3 runs 17 residues. The V gene end was trimmed by 0 bases and the J gene end by 0 bases; junction bases not matched to a gene: 6. Germline CDR1 SEHNR, CDR2 FQNEAQ (reference sequence).

The chain employs TRBV7-9 and TRBJ2-2; D is uncertain. Germline CDR1 is SEHNR and CDR2 is FQNEAQ (reference sequence). This CDR3 contains 14 residues. V dropped 0 bases and J dropped 7 bases, with 9 bases sitting between them. The CDR3 reads CASSLAHPVGELFF. The CDR3 region has the DNA TGTGCCAGCAGCTTAGCGCATCCAGTCGGGGAGCTGTTTTTT.

V and J are TRBV28 and TRBJ1-6; D is unclear. This CDR3 is built from 13 residues. Per the germline V gene, CDR1 is MDHEN and CDR2 is SYDVKM. V lost 8 bases to trimming and J lost 9 bases, with 14 bases between them. The CDR3 nucleotides read TGTGCCAGCCGCCTCCGCGTATCTTCACCCCTCCACTTT. Its protein product is CASRLRVSSPLHF.

The CDR3 nucleotides are TGCAGCGTTCGTGGTGGCCAGTCCTACGAGCAGTACTTC. This gives the protein CSVRGGQSYEQYF. V is TRBV29-1 and J is TRBJ2-7; D is uncertain. The CDR3 covers 13 residues. V lost 5 bases and J lost 1, with 12 bases in between. The V gene's germline CDR1 is SQVTM and CDR2 ANQGSEA.

The V gene is TRBV3-1 (or the pseudogene TRBV3-2), the J gene TRBJ2-7; D is unresolved. The CDR3 consists of 13 residues. The germline V gene has CDR1 LGHDT and CDR2 YNNKEL (reference sequence). Trimming left V 1 base short and J 6 bases short, with 10 bases between. The CDR3 coding sequence is TGTGCCAGCAGCCAAGTCCTCTTGTCCGAGCAGTACTTC. Protein product: CASSQVLLSEQYF.